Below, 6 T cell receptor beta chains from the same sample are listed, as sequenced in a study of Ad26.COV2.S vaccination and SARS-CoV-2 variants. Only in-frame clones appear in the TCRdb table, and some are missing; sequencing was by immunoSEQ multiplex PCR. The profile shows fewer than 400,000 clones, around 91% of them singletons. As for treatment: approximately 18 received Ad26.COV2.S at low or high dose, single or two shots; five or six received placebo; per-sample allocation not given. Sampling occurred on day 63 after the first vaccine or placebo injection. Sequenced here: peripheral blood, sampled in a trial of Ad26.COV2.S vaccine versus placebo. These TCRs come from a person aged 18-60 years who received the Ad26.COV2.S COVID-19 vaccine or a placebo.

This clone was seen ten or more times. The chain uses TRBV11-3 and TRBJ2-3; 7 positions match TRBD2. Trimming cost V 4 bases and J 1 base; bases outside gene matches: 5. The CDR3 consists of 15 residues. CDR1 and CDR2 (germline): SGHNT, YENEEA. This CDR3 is CASSSGLDGTDTQYF. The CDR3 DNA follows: TGTGCCAGCAGCTCCGGACTAGACGGCACAGATACGCAGTATTTT.

The CDR3 here is CASSQAGTAPYNEQFF. The CDR3 region has the DNA TGTGCCAGCAGCCAGGCCGGGACAGCCCCTTACAATGAGCAGTTCTTC. The rearrangement uses TRBV3-1 (or the pseudogene TRBV3-2) and TRBJ2-1; 7 bases are shared with TRBD1. This CDR3 is built from 16 residues. Per germline, CDR1 LGHDT and CDR2 YNNKEL (reference sequence). The J segment lost 4 bases and the V segment lost 3 bases, leaving 9 bases of the junction unmatched.

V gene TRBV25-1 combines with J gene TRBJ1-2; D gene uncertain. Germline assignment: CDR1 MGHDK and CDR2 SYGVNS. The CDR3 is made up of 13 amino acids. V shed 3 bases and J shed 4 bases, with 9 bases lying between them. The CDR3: CASSDSGFYGYTF. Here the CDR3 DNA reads TGTGCCAGCAGTGACAGTGGCTTCTATGGCTACACCTTC.

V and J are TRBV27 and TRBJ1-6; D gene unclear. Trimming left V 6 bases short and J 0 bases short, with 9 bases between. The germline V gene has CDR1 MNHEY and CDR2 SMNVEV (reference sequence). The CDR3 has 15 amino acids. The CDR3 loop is CASRQTVSYNSPLHF. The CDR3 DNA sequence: TGTGCCAGCAGACAGACGGTCTCCTATAATTCACCCCTCCACTTT.

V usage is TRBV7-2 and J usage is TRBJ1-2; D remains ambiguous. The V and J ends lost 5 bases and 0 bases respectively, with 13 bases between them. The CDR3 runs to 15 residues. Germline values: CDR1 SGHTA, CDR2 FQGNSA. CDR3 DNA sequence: TGTGCCAGCAGCCCATCCCCGACACCTAACTATGGCTACACCTTC. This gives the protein CASSPSPTPNYGYTF.

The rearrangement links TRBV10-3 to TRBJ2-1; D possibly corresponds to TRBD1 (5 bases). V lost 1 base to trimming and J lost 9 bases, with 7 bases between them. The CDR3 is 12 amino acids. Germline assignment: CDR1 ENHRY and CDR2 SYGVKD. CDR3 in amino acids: CAISEYRGEQFF. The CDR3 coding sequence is TGTGCCATCAGTGAGTATAGGGGTGAGCAGTTCTTC.